This T cell receptor beta chain stems from a study of blood T cell repertoires in COVID-19. Study in general: There were acute and convalescent COVID-19 samples, and they came from the United States, Italy and Spain. The analysed material was cDNA or gDNA that came from T cells, B-cell-depleted T cells, or PBMCs.

Authors' methods: Using reference gene primer amplification, nucleated cell counts were estimated. TCRdb's copy holds only in-frame clones and misses some; the assay was immunoSEQ multiplex PCR. V and J calls and clone size are as listed in that table; D and trimming were resolved from the DNA. The sample carries 35,000 to 50,000 clones, approximately 90% recorded once. In germline, CDR1 is SNHLY, CDR2 FYNNEI. The CDR3 is made up of 13 amino acids. Deletions cut 8 bases from V and 0 bases from J, with 10 bases between. The clonotype was recovered from a human donor in a cohort sampled during active COVID-19. Sequenced: peripheral blood. The chain uses TRBV2 and TRBJ1-2; weak D call: TRBD1 (6 bases). The DNA for the CDR3 is TGTGCCAGCCGGGACATTTCTAACTATGGCTACACCTTC. It translates to CASRDISNYGYTF. Drawing the rest from reference TRBV2 and TRBJ1-2, the complete variable domain is EPEVTQTPSHQVTQMGQEVILRCVPISNHLYFYWYRQILGQKVEFLVSFYNNEISEKSEIFDDQFSVERPDGSNFTLKIRSTKLEDSAMYFCASRDISNYGYTFGSGTRLTVV.